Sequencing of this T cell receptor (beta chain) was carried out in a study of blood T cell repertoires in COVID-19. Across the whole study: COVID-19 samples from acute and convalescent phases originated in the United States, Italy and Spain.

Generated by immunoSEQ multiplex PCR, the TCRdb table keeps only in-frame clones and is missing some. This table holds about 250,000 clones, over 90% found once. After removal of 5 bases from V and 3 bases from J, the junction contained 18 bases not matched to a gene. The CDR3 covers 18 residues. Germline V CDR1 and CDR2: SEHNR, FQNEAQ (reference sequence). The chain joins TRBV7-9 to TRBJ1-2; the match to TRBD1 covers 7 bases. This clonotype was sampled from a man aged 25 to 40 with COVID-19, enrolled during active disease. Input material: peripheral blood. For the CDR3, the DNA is TGTGCCAGCAGCATCCGTTCCCTAGGGGACAGAGGTGACTATGGCTACACCTTC. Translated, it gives CASSIRSLGDRGDYGYTF.